A single sample gave rise to the 9 T cell receptor beta chains below, sequenced in a study of blood T cell repertoires in COVID-19. Libraries were prepared by immunoSEQ multiplex PCR; TCRdb keeps only in-frame clonotypes and omits some of them. Of some 110,000 clones listed, approximately 80% are singletons. Sequencing was performed on peripheral blood. These receptors were taken from a woman in her 70s with acute or convalescent COVID-19.

This clone was detected only once. This chain uses TRBV19 with TRBJ1-5; 7 bases are shared with TRBD1. In germline, CDR1 is LNHDA, CDR2 SQIVND (reference sequence). The CDR3 has 14 residues. J was trimmed by 4 bases and V by 4 bases; bases with no gene match: 4. DNA for the CDR3: TGTGCCAGTAGTACACAGGGGAATAATCAGCCCCAGCATTTT. This sequence encodes CASSTQGNNQPQHF.

Points on this clone: Other DNA sequences of this sample code for an identical CDR3. The chain uses TRBV5-1 and TRBJ2-3; 7 nucleotides line up with TRBD1. CDR1 is SGHRS, CDR2 YFSETQ, per germline. The ends lost 2 bases at V and 4 bases at J; junction bases unmatched: 4. The CDR3 runs 14 residues. CDR3 DNA sequence: TGCGCCAGCAGCTTACGACAGGGTGCAGATACGCAGTATTTT. It yields the protein CASSLRQGADTQYF.

This clone was counted a single time. The chain uses TRBV5-1 and TRBJ1-5; 9 bases are shared with TRBD1. V was clipped by 0 bases and J by 9 bases; unmatched bases: 13. Germline V gene sequence: CDR1 SGHRS, CDR2 YFSETQ. The CDR3 length is 17 residues. CDR3 sequence reads: CASSLDRTGDPHRPQHF. CDR3 in DNA: TGCGCCAGCAGCTTGGATCGGACAGGGGACCCCCATAGGCCCCAGCATTTT.

This clone was seen a few times. V is TRBV5-4 and J is TRBJ1-1; 8 bases map to TRBD1. The CDR3 contains 14 residues. Germline V gives CDR1 SGHNT, CDR2 YYREEE (reference sequence). V lost 2 bases and J lost 5; bases outside the gene matches: 5. CDR3 nucleotide sequence: TGTGCCAGCAGCTTACAGGGGGGGATAACTGAAGCTTTCTTT. This codes for CASSLQGGITEAFF.

This chain connects TRBV19 to TRBJ2-2; no firm D call. The V gene lost 5 bases and the J gene lost 2 bases, with 15 bases spanning the gap. The CDR3 is 16 residues long. In germline, CDR1 is LNHDA, CDR2 SQIVND (reference sequence). CDR3: CASSRGPQPNTGELFF. The CDR3 DNA is TGTGCCAGTAGTCGAGGCCCCCAACCCAACACCGGGGAGCTGTTTTTT.

This sequence joins TRBV7-9 and TRBJ1-6; 7 positions agree with TRBD1. V was clipped by 4 bases and J by 7 bases; unmatched bases: 4. The CDR3 is 14 amino acids. The germline gives CDR1 SEHNR, CDR2 FQNEAQ (reference sequence). The CDR3 loop reads CASSSETGNSPLHF. CDR3 nucleotides: TGTGCCAGCAGCTCTGAGACAGGGAATTCACCCCTCCACTTT.

The rearrangement uses TRBV4-1 and TRBJ1-4, with D perhaps matching TRBD1 (5 bases). Trimming removed 0 bases at V and 3 bases at J, with 11 bases between. The CDR3 loop spans 16 amino acids. Germline CDR1 and CDR2: MGHRA and YSYEKL. CDR3 amino acids: CASSQEGQQSNEKLFF. The DNA of the CDR3 is TGCGCCAGCAGCCAAGAGGGGCAACAGTCTAATGAAAAACTGTTTTTT.

A single count supports this clone. The rearrangement joins TRBV19 to TRBJ1-6; D is ambiguous. The CDR3 contains 15 residues. V dropped 3 bases and J dropped 10 bases, with 16 bases sitting between them. The V gene's germline CDR1 is LNHDA and CDR2 SQIVND (reference sequence). CDR3 sequence: CASSMERLLSSPLHF. The CDR3 DNA is TGTGCCAGTAGTATGGAAAGACTCCTTTCGTCACCCCTCCACTTT.

The CDR3 coding sequence is TGTGCCAGCAGCCAAGGGGCGGGATCGAACACCGGGGAGCTGTTTTTT. It codes for CASSQGAGSNTGELFF. The genes are TRBV3-1 (or the pseudogene TRBV3-2) and TRBJ2-2; perhaps TRBD2 as D (6 bases). The CDR3 runs to 16 residues. Trimming removed 1 base from V and 0 bases from J, with 9 bases in between. Per the germline V gene, CDR1 is LGHDT and CDR2 is YNNKEL (reference sequence).